The 32 T cell receptor beta chains below all came from one sample that was sequenced in a study of T cell responses to AZD1222 COVID-19 vaccine. Repertoires were generated with immunoSEQ multiplex PCR, while TCRdb's copy carries only in-frame clones and drops some. Altogether around 140,000 clones are present, about nine tenths being singletons, with the ten largest covering around 0.99%. The sample in question was peripheral blood, obtained 28 days after the second AZD1222 dose. The receptors were gathered from an adult who received the AZD1222 COVID-19 vaccine.

The CDR3 region has the DNA TGTGCCAGCAGCCCCCAGACGGGCACCGGGGAGCTGTTTTTT. Its translation is CASSPQTGTGELFF. This rearrangement joins TRBV7-8 to TRBJ2-2, with no clear D. V was clipped by 5 bases and J by 4 bases, with 11 bases between them. Per the germline V gene, CDR1 is SGHVS and CDR2 is FQNEAQ. There are 14 residues in the CDR3. Using reference TRBV7-8 and TRBJ2-2 for the parts outside the CDR3, the full variable domain is GAGVSQSPRYKVAKRGQDVALRCDPISGHVSLFWYQQALGQGPEFLTYFQNEAQLDKSGLPSDRFFAERPEGSVSTLKIQRTQQEDSAVYLCASSPQTGTGELFFGEGSRLTVL.

The rearrangement uses TRBV11-3 and TRBJ2-7, with TRBD2 identical over 9 bases. The ends lost 4 bases at V and 5 bases at J; junction bases unmatched: 3. CDR3 size: 13 residues. Germline CDR1 reads SGHNT; CDR2 reads YENEEA. The CDR3, as DNA: TGTGCCAGCAGCTGGCGGGAGGGAGACGAGCAGTACTTC. Translating it yields CASSWREGDEQYF.

The gene calls are TRBV2 and TRBJ1-5, with 7 bases identical to TRBD1. The junction had 11 bases not matched to a gene; V was cut back by 5 bases and J by 7 bases. CDR1 is SNHLY, CDR2 FYNNEI, per germline. The CDR3 totals 15 residues. CDR3 coding DNA: TGTGCCAGCAGTTATTGGACAGGCACGAACCAGCCCCAGCATTTT. Amino acid sequence: CASSYWTGTNQPQHF.

This clone was observed a handful of times. Other DNA variants within this sample encode the same CDR3. The chain joins TRBV9 to TRBJ1-3; 9 bases map to TRBD1. Unmatched junction bases numbered 1, after V lost 4 bases and J lost 2 bases. There are 14 residues in the CDR3. CDR1 is SGDLS and CDR2 is YYNGEE in the germline V gene. This chain's CDR3 is CASSRDRAGNTIYF. The CDR3, as DNA: TGTGCCAGCAGCCGGGACAGGGCTGGAAACACCATATATTTT.

The chain is built from TRBV29-1 and TRBJ2-1; D remains ambiguous. The CDR3 covers 12 residues. CDR1 SQVTM and CDR2 ANQGSEA come from the germline V gene. The V gene lost 3 bases and the J gene lost 7 bases, with 10 bases spanning the gap. CDR3 protein: CSVDGQFNEQFF. The CDR3 nucleotides read TGCAGCGTTGACGGCCAATTTAATGAGCAGTTCTTC.

V is TRBV28 and J is TRBJ2-1; D call uncertain. The length of the CDR3 is 12 residues. V lost 4 bases and J 10 bases, leaving 11 bases between the germline ends. CDR1 is MDHEN, CDR2 SYDVKM, per germline. The CDR3 DNA follows: TGTGCCAGCAGTTCCCAGCTGTGGGAGCAGTTCTTC. Translating gives CASSSQLWEQFF.

The chain joins TRBV3-1 (or the pseudogene TRBV3-2) to TRBJ1-6; maybe TRBD1 (5 bases). This CDR3 spans 15 amino acids. Germline loops: CDR1 LGHDT, CDR2 YNNKEL (reference sequence). The V and J ends lost 0 bases and 9 bases respectively, with 12 bases between them. DNA of the CDR3: TGTGCCAGCAGCCAAGAGGGAAGGGGAGTTTCACCCCTCCACTTT. It specifies CASSQEGRGVSPLHF.

This clone was recorded once. The rearrangement uses TRBV7-9 and TRBJ2-7, with 9 bases matching TRBD2. CDR1 and CDR2 from the germline V gene are SEHNR and FQNEAQ (reference sequence). The ends lost 2 bases at V and 2 bases at J; junction bases unmatched: 4. This CDR3 is 15 amino acids long. CDR3 sequence (DNA): TGTGCCAGCAGCTTAAGCCTAGCGGGAACCTACGAGCAGTACTTC. This sequence encodes CASSLSLAGTYEQYF.

This rearrangement joins TRBV9 to TRBJ2-2, with D unresolved. The V gene lost 6 bases and the J gene lost 7 bases, with 13 bases spanning the gap. The CDR3 contains 13 residues. CDR1 is SGDLS and CDR2 is YYNGEE in the germline V gene. The CDR3 sequence: CASTIAPGGELFF. In DNA form, the CDR3 reads TGTGCCAGCACCATCGCACCCGGCGGGGAGCTGTTTTTT.

The count of this clone is one. The chain links TRBV6-5 to TRBJ2-7; D remains unclear. Germline lookup yields CDR1 MNHEY and CDR2 SVGAGI. The CDR3 runs 14 residues. The V end lost 8 bases, the J end lost 3 bases, and 17 bases lay between the germline ends. The CDR3 region is CASWEFSTGYEQYF. The CDR3 nucleotides are TGTGCCAGCTGGGAATTCTCAACGGGCTACGAGCAGTACTTC.

The J gene is TRBJ1-5, the V gene TRBV6-5, with D perhaps TRBD1 (5 bases). V was trimmed by 7 bases and J by 3 bases, leaving 10 bases between them. Germline CDR1 and CDR2: MNHEY and SVGAGI. This CDR3 spans 13 amino acids. CDR3 residues: CASNGAYNQPQHF. CDR3 nucleotides: TGTGCCAGCAATGGGGCTTACAATCAGCCCCAGCATTTT.

The chain employs TRBV3-1 (or the pseudogene TRBV3-2) and TRBJ2-5, with 7 bases aligning to TRBD2. V lost 2 bases to trimming and J lost 9 bases; unmatched junction nucleotides: 6. Looked up from germline, CDR1 is LGHDT and CDR2 is YNNKEL (reference sequence). The CDR3 is made up of 13 amino acids. CDR3 protein: CASSQILREAQYF. The CDR3 DNA reads TGTGCCAGCAGCCAAATTCTACGGGAGGCCCAGTACTTC.

V and J are TRBV27 and TRBJ1-1; 11 nucleotides line up with TRBD1. Germline V gives CDR1 MNHEY, CDR2 SMNVEV (reference sequence). The V gene end was trimmed by 5 bases and the J gene end by 6 bases; junction bases not matched to a gene: 5. There are 14 residues in the CDR3. The CDR3, as DNA: TGTGCCAGCAGTCGCCCGGGACAGGGGGCTGAAGCTTTCTTT. Residues: CASSRPGQGAEAFF.

This chain connects TRBV2 to TRBJ2-3; D might be TRBD1 or TRBD2, each matching 5 bases. V was trimmed by 10 bases and J by 3 bases, leaving 23 bases between them. CDR1 SNHLY and CDR2 FYNNEI come from the germline V gene. CDR3 length: 16 amino acids. The CDR3 DNA sequence: TGTGCCACCCCACGGGGCAGAACGAAAGGGACAGATACGCAGTATTTT. It is translated as CATPRGRTKGTDTQYF.

V gene TRBV14 combines with J gene TRBJ2-5, with D maybe TRBD1 (6 bases). The CDR3 contains 16 residues. V was shortened by 4 bases and J by 1 base, with 16 bases between the two germline ends. The germline CDR1 and CDR2 sequences are SGHDN and FVKESK. CDR3 residues: CASSLRSWGRQETQYF. CDR3 in DNA: TGTGCCAGCAGCCTAAGGTCGTGGGGGCGCCAAGAGACCCAGTACTTC.

J is TRBJ1-6 and V is TRBV4-1; 8 bases match TRBD1. The CDR3 spans 15 residues. Losses at the gene ends were 4 bases for V and 11 bases for J; bases not matched to a gene: 10. Per the germline V gene, CDR1 is MGHRA and CDR2 is YSYEKL. Written as DNA, the CDR3 is TGCGCCAGCAGCCTCGAGACAGGGGTAGAGGCACCCCTCCACTTT. As protein: CASSLETGVEAPLHF.

This clone has a single count. V usage is TRBV7-8 and J usage is TRBJ1-2; a weak D match, TRBD1 (6 bases). CDR3 size: 12 residues. V shed 3 bases and J shed 10 bases, with 12 bases lying between them. Germline lookup yields CDR1 SGHVS and CDR2 FQNEAQ. The CDR3 bases are TGTGCCAGCAGCTTGAGGGGGAACGACTACACCTTC. This encodes CASSLRGNDYTF.

This chain joins TRBV9 and TRBJ1-3, with unresolved D. This CDR3 has 15 amino acids. The germline V and J ends were trimmed by 2 bases and 0 bases, with 9 bases remaining between them. Germline V gene data show CDR1 as SGDLS and CDR2 as YYNGEE. This chain's CDR3 is CASSVGQSSGNTIYF. The CDR3 coding sequence is TGTGCCAGCAGCGTTGGTCAGAGCTCTGGAAACACCATATATTTT.

J is TRBJ1-2 and V is TRBV15; D might be TRBD1 (6 bases). Germline CDR1 LNHNV, CDR2 YYDKDF (reference sequence). Trimming left V 4 bases short and J 2 bases short, with 8 bases between. This CDR3 comprises 13 residues. The CDR3 DNA reads TGTGCCACCAGCAAAGACAGGAACTATGGCTACACCTTC. As protein: CATSKDRNYGYTF.

This clone was seen only once. The chain uses TRBV30 and TRBJ1-1; no reliable D call. V was clipped by 0 bases and J by 4 bases, with 3 bases between them. There are 11 residues in the CDR3. CDR1 is GTSNPN and CDR2 is SVGIG in the germline V gene (reference sequence). CDR3: CAWSVSTEAFF. CDR3 DNA: TGTGCCTGGAGTGTATCCACTGAAGCTTTCTTT.

The chain is built from TRBV12-3 or TRBV12-4 and TRBJ1-1, with D possibly TRBD1 on 5 matching bases. The CDR3 totals 13 residues. The V end was cut by 3 bases, the J end by 4 bases, with 9 bases between. Written as DNA, the CDR3 is TGTGCCAGCAGTTTTCAGGGCCCCACTGAAGCTTTCTTT. This gives the protein CASSFQGPTEAFF.

This chain connects TRBV21-1 to TRBJ1-4. TRBV21-1 represents a pseudogene. The CDR3 spans 15 residues. The CDR3 region has the DNA TGTGCCAGCCCCCAATCTGCAGTTAGAACGGAAAAACTGTTTTTT. It codes for CASPQSAVRTEKLFF.

The chain carries TRBV5-1 and TRBJ1-2, with a weak D call TRBD1 (5 bases). V was clipped by 4 bases and J by 5 bases, with 12 bases between them. CDR3 size: 13 residues. CDR1 and CDR2 from the germline V gene are SGHRS and YFSETQ. Written as DNA, the CDR3 is TGCGCCAGCAGCCTCGACAGTCTGTATGGCTACACCTTC. It encodes CASSLDSLYGYTF.

This clone has only one observation. The V gene is TRBV3-1 (or the pseudogene TRBV3-2), the J gene TRBJ2-3; 13 bases are shared with TRBD2. The CDR3 runs to 20 residues. Germline CDR1 reads LGHDT; CDR2 reads YNNKEL (reference sequence). V lost 3 bases to trimming and J lost 1 base; unmatched junction nucleotides: 13. The CDR3 is CASSHPSGLAGEWGTDTQYF. CDR3 coding DNA: TGTGCCAGCAGCCACCCTTCCGGACTAGCGGGAGAGTGGGGCACAGATACGCAGTATTTT.

As DNA, the CDR3 is TGTGCCAGCAGACCTATACCATCAGGGACAGGGCATTCACCCCTCCACTTT. It translates to CASRPIPSGTGHSPLHF. This chain links TRBV7-6 with TRBJ1-6; 9 bases match TRBD1. Germline trimming cut 6 bases from V and 8 bases from J; bases unmatched to any gene: 14. Germline V gene data show CDR1 as SGHVS and CDR2 as FNYEAQ. The CDR3 loop spans 17 amino acids.

This clone was recorded once. The chain carries TRBV5-1 and TRBJ2-3, with 7 bases matching TRBD1. The CDR3 loop spans 15 amino acids. Germline values: CDR1 SGHRS, CDR2 YFSETQ. The trim removed 1 base at V and 2 bases at J, leaving 4 bases unmatched. The CDR3, as DNA: TGCGCCAGCAGCTTGAGGGGGACAGACACAGATACGCAGTATTTT. Its translation is CASSLRGTDTDTQYF.

This chain uses TRBV10-3 with TRBJ1-4; 7 positions match TRBD1. This CDR3 contains 13 residues. V shed 10 bases and J 8 bases; nucleotides not matched to a gene: 10. From germline, CDR1 is ENHRY and CDR2 SYGVKD. DNA for the CDR3: TGTGCCACCCGGGGGCAGGGGGGAGAAAAACTGTTTTTT. This encodes CATRGQGGEKLFF.

V is TRBV19 and J is TRBJ2-1, with D unresolved. The CDR3 has 14 amino acids. Germline CDR1 reads LNHDA; CDR2 reads SQIVND (reference sequence). V dropped 7 bases and J dropped 8 bases, with 18 bases sitting between them. In DNA form, the CDR3 reads TGTGCCAGTAAGAAGGACCGAGCCGCGGATGAGCAGTTCTTC. It encodes CASKKDRAADEQFF.

This chain joins TRBV7-9 and TRBJ1-1; the D is unclear. The CDR3 length is 13 residues. Trimming stripped 3 bases from V and 1 base from J, with 6 bases between. Germline assignment: CDR1 SEHNR and CDR2 FQNEAQ (reference sequence). CDR3 loop: CASSFYGNTEAFF. CDR3 bases: TGTGCCAGCAGCTTTTATGGGAACACTGAAGCTTTCTTT.

This rearrangement joins TRBV5-5 to TRBJ1-1; possible D gene TRBD1, 6 bases. The CDR3 loop spans 15 amino acids. The germline CDR1 and CDR2 sequences are SGHKS and YYEKEE (reference sequence). The V end was cut by 0 bases, the J end by 5 bases, with 14 bases between. CDR3 region: CASSLARTDGTEAFF. The CDR3 DNA sequence: TGTGCCAGCAGCTTGGCGAGGACAGACGGGACTGAAGCTTTCTTT.

A few counts support this clone. The rearrangement links TRBV6-1 to TRBJ2-1, with TRBD1 matching over 7 bases. The V and J ends lost 2 bases and 2 bases, in that order; junction bases with no gene match: 6. The CDR3 consists of 16 residues. CDR1 and CDR2 from the germline V gene are MNHNS and SASEGT. Here the CDR3 DNA reads TGTGCCAGCAGTGAATCCTCGGGACAGCCCTACAATGAGCAGTTCTTC. Protein product: CASSESSGQPYNEQFF.

This clone was seen a few times. The chain joins TRBV5-1 to TRBJ2-2, with D hard to call. CDR3 length equals 13 residues. Germline V gene lookup returns CDR1 SGHRS and CDR2 YFSETQ. V dropped 4 bases and J dropped 5 bases, with 9 bases sitting between them. CDR3 coding DNA: TGCGCCAGCAGCCCCATGTCGACCGGGGAGCTGTTTTTT. Translated: CASSPMSTGELFF.